The rows below give T cell receptor beta chains drawn from one sample of a study of CD8+CD57+ T cells in acquired aplastic anemia. TCRdb reanalysed the reads using MiXCR and keeps one entry per CDR3 protein. The sample holds 150,000 to 200,000 distinct CDR3 sequences; about 45% are singletons and the top ten take approximately 2.8%. Input material: sorted CD4+, CD8+, or CD8+CD57+ T cells (not recorded which) from PBMCs. All receptors come from a human donor with aplastic anemia. The CDR3 runs from the conserved cysteine through the conserved F or W. A D gene is named only where the DNA matches it firmly. Only some rows state a clone size, as once, few, many or a class for expanded clones.

size	D	V	J	DNA	CDR3
many	NA	TRBV19	TRBJ1-2	TGTGCCAGTAGTATTCAGACAGTTGGACGTGGCTACACCTTC	CASSIQTVGRGYTF
NA	NA	TRBV11-2	TRBJ1-4	TGTGCCAGCAGCTTAGGGTTGCGGGGGGTAGGTGAAAAACTGTTTTTT	CASSLGLRGVGEKLFF
once	TRBD1	TRBV11-1	TRBJ2-7	TGTGCCAGCAGCTTAGCGGGTCGGGACAGTGTTAGCTCCTACGAGCAGTACTTC	CASSLAGRDSVSSYEQYF
NA	NA	TRBV5-8	TRBJ2-7	TGTGCCAGCAAGATGTCAGCGAATACCTACGAGCAGTACTTC	CASKMSANTYEQYF
NA	NA	TRBV20-1	TRBJ2-7	TGCAGTGCTAGAGGCCGGGGGTACGAGCAGTACTTC	CSARGRGYEQYF
few	NA	TRBV24-1	TRBJ2-2	TGTGCCACCAGTGACCGACCCACCGGGGAGCTGTTTTTT	CATSDRPTGELFF
once	NA	TRBV6-4	TRBJ1-1	TGTGCCAGCAGTGCCATGCTGAACACTGAAGCTTTCTTT	CASSAMLNTEAFF
NA	NA	TRBV12-3/TRBV12-4	TRBJ2-7	TGTGCCAGCAGTTTGACGTGGGAGCAGTACTTC	CASSLTWEQYF
NA	NA	TRBV15	TRBJ2-1	TGTGCCACCAGCAGAGCCAGCACCTACAATGAGCAGTTCTTC	CATSRASTYNEQFF
once	TRBD1	TRBV20-1	TRBJ2-3	TGCAGTGCTCGGGACAGAACCACTAGCACAGATACGCAGTATTTT	CSARDRTTSTDTQYF
NA	TRBD1	TRBV25-1	TRBJ2-7	TGTGCCAGCAGTGGATTGGACAGGGGAGTGAGAGAGCAGTACTTC	CASSGLDRGVREQYF
few	NA	TRBV7-9	TRBJ1-5	TGTGCCAGCAGCTTAGGACAGACCAATCAGCCCCAGCATTTT	CASSLGQTNQPQHF
many	TRBD2	TRBV5-1	TRBJ2-1	TGCGCCAGCAGCTTGGGGTCTAGCGGGAGCTATAGTGAGCAGTTCTTC	CASSLGSSGSYSEQFF
many	TRBD2	TRBV7-9	TRBJ2-1	TGTGCCAGCAGATTTAGCGGGAACTACAATGAGCAGTTCTTC	CASRFSGNYNEQFF
NA	NA	TRBV9	TRBJ2-1	TGTGCCAGCAGCCAAACGACAGGGACTGGCTACAATGAGCAGTTCTTC	CASSQTTGTGYNEQFF
NA	TRBD2	TRBV29-1	TRBJ2-7	TGCAGCTTAGCGCAAGCGGGAGGGGGTTACGAGCAGTACTTC	CSLAQAGGGYEQYF
NA	NA	TRBV7-7	TRBJ2-3	TGTGCTAGCAGCTTAGGGACGGGAAACACAGATACGCAGTATTTT	CASSLGTGNTDTQYF
NA	TRBD2	TRBV9	TRBJ2-1	TGTGCCAGCAGCCCCCGACTAGCGGGGGACCGTGAGCAGTTCTTC	CASSPRLAGDREQFF
many	TRBD2	TRBV5-1	TRBJ2-1	TGCGCCAGCAGCTTGGATGGACTAGCGGGGACCGGCAATGAGCAGTTCTTC	CASSLDGLAGTGNEQFF
once	TRBD2	TRBV10-3	TRBJ2-1	TGTGCCATCAGTGAGTCCACCGGGACTAGCCCAGAGTTCTTC	CAISESTGTSPEFF
many	NA	TRBV6-1	TRBJ1-2	TGTGCCAGCACCCCCCAGGAGGGGTTCTATGGCTACACCTTC	CASTPQEGFYGYTF
NA	NA	TRBV7-9	TRBJ1-6	TGTGCCAGCAGCCCGGACAGTGTGTCACCCCTCCACTTT	CASSPDSVSPLHF
many	NA	TRBV24-1	TRBJ2-2	TGTGCCACCAGTGATTTTACTTCGTCGGGGGCCGGGGAGCTGTTTTTT	CATSDFTSSGAGELFF
NA	TRBD2	TRBV25-1	TRBJ2-1	TGTGCCAGCAGCACCCCCACTACTAGCGGGAGAGGAAATGAGCAGTTCTTC	CASSTPTTSGRGNEQFF
NA	NA	TRBV15	TRBJ1-1	TGTGCCACGAGCAGAGATCTGGATGAAGCTTTCTTT	CATSRDLDEAFF
many	NA	TRBV9	TRBJ2-5	TGTGCCAGCAGCTTACGTACAGGGAACGGTCAAGAGACCCAGTACTTC	CASSLRTGNGQETQYF
NA	NA	TRBV27	TRBJ2-1	TGTGCCAGCAGTTCCCCCCCGGGTTGGGAGCAGTTCTTC	CASSSPPGWEQFF
NA	NA	TRBV19	TRBJ2-7	TGTGCCAGTAGTAGCGGTGCAGGGGTCGGCGAGCAGTACTTC	CASSSGAGVGEQYF
once	NA	TRBV20-1	TRBJ1-1	TGCAGTGCTAGAGATGAGGGGTTTGAAGCTTTCTTC	CSARDEGFEAFF
many	TRBD1	TRBV12-3/TRBV12-4	TRBJ2-6	TGTGCCAGCAGGTACAGGGACAGTGGGGCCAACGTCCTGACTTTC	CASRYRDSGANVLTF
many	NA	TRBV19	TRBJ1-5	TGTGCCAGTATGGATTCGCAGGGCGGGCATCAGCCCCAGCATTTT	CASMDSQGGHQPQHF
many	NA	TRBV12-3/TRBV12-4	TRBJ2-1	TGTGCCAGCAGCAGGAATGAGCAGTTCTTC	CASSRNEQFF
NA	NA	TRBV3-1	TRBJ2-5	TGTGCCAGCAGCCTGCGCCAGACACAAGAGACCCAGTACTTC	CASSLRQTQETQYF
NA	NA	TRBV4-2	TRBJ1-3	TGTGCCAGCAGCCCTCTCCATGTGGAGGGCTCTGGAAACACCATATATTTT	CASSPLHVEGSGNTIYF
few	NA	TRBV2	TRBJ2-2	TGTGCCAGCAGTCAGGACAGTCCCGGGGAGCTGTTTTTT	CASSQDSPGELFF
NA	TRBD2	TRBV5-1	TRBJ2-5	TGCGCCAGCAGCTTGGGGTTACTAGCGGGGGATAGGGCCGAAGAGACCCAGTACTTC	CASSLGLLAGDRAEETQYF
NA	NA	TRBV15	TRBJ1-6	TGTGCCACCAGCAGAGATCCCCGGCCGCTGATCAGCTCCTATAATTCACCCCTCCACTTT	CATSRDPRPLISSYNSPLHF
few	NA	TRBV7-2	TRBJ2-7	TGTGCCAGCAGCTTAGTAGGGGAGCAGTACTTC	CASSLVGEQYF
NA	NA	TRBV11-1	TRBJ1-1	TGTGCCAGCAGCGTAAGACAAGGGCTGAACACTGAAGCTTTCTTT	CASSVRQGLNTEAFF
NA	TRBD1	TRBV7-9	TRBJ2-7	TGTGCCAGCAGCGCATCAGGACAGGGCCTGTACGAGCAGTACTTC	CASSASGQGLYEQYF
many	NA	TRBV25-1	TRBJ2-7	TGTGCCAGCAGTGTAGGGACGGCCTCCTACGAGCAGTACTTC	CASSVGTASYEQYF
NA	TRBD2	TRBV25-1	TRBJ2-3	TGTGCCAGCAGTGTATTTGGTCTAGCGGGCCGAACGGATACGCAGTATTTT	CASSVFGLAGRTDTQYF
NA	NA	TRBV29-1	TRBJ2-1	TGCAGCGGCGGAGTGTCCAATGAGCAGTTCTTC	CSGGVSNEQFF
NA	NA	TRBV19	TRBJ2-2	TGTGCCAGCAGGGTATCCGGGGAGCTGTTTTTT	CASRVSGELFF
few	NA	TRBV19	TRBJ2-1	TGTGCCAGTAGTATAGGGGGAAGAAATGAGCAGTTCTTC	CASSIGGRNEQFF
many	NA	TRBV6-1	TRBJ1-2	TGTGCCAGCACCGAGGGGGGGTTGGGCGGCTACACCTTC	CASTEGGLGGYTF
few	NA	TRBV5-4	TRBJ1-5	TGTGCCAGCAGCGCTTGGGGGGTAATCCTATCCCAGCAGCCCCAGCATTTT	CASSAWGVILSQQPQHF
NA	NA	TRBV5-1	TRBJ2-7	TGCGCCAGCAGATTAGGGGGAGACTCCTACAAGCAGTACTTC	CASRLGGDSYKQYF
NA	NA	TRBV5-1	TRBJ1-6	TGCGCCAGCAGCTCCGGACCGATGTATAACTCACCCCTCCACTTT	CASSSGPMYNSPLHF
once	TRBD1	TRBV5-1	TRBJ2-6	TGCGCCAGCAGCTTGGGAGAATCAAGACAGGGGGCGATCTCTGGGGCCAACGTCCTGACTTTC	CASSLGESRQGAISGANVLTF
NA	TRBD1	TRBV20-1	TRBJ1-1	TGCAGTGCTAGAGATAGAGGGACAGGGAAAAGAAACACTGAAGCTTTCTTT	CSARDRGTGKRNTEAFF
once	NA	TRBV2	TRBJ1-1	TGTGCCAGCAGAAACAGTGACATGAACACTGAAGCTTTCTTT	CASRNSDMNTEAFF
once	NA	TRBV24-1	TRBJ2-3	TGTGCCACCAGTGTCGCCAACACAGATACGCAGTATTTT	CATSVANTDTQYF
many	NA	TRBV7-2	TRBJ2-1	TGTGCCAGCAGCTTAGCGGGAGTGGGGAGGCCGGTTGAGCAGTTCTTC	CASSLAGVGRPVEQFF
many	NA	TRBV6-5	TRBJ2-5	TGTGCCAGCAGTCCATCCCAAGAGACCCAGTACTTC	CASSPSQETQYF
NA	TRBD2	TRBV2	TRBJ2-5	TGTGCCAGCAACCGGGCTAGCGGGAGTGGATCCCAAGAAACCCAGTACTTC	CASNRASGSGSQETQYF
many	NA	TRBV7-9	TRBJ1-2	TGTGCCAGCATCGTCGGGCCTCCTTACCCCTCCTATGGCTACACCTTC	CASIVGPPYPSYGYTF